This TCR beta chain was identified in a study of human T cells and chemical hapten exposure. As to time point: patch test 2, 6 weeks after DPC sensitization. Treatment indicated: therapeutic diphenylcyclopropenone sensitization with weekly scalp DPC. The CDR3 contains 16 residues. After removal of 3 bases from V and 6 bases from J, the junction contained 8 bases not matched to a gene. Germline CDR1 reads WSHSY; CDR2 reads SAAADI. The sample holds a few counts of this clonotype. MiXCR was run by TCRdb on the RACE reads, yielding one entry per CDR3 protein. The table lists roughly 52,000 distinct CDR3 sequences, over 9.5% of them singletons.

The rearrangement joins TRBV10-2 to TRBJ2-5, with 12 bases aligning to TRBD2. This sequence was found in a woman between 45 and 65 years old with alopecia areata. Some clones in this sample may be carry-over from other donors' samples. The source material was whole blood, sampled in connection with sensitization to the hapten diphenylcyclopropenone (DPC). The CDR3, as DNA: TGCGCCAGCAGTGACCAACTAGCGGGGGGCCCGCAGACCCAGTACTTC. It yields the protein CASSDQLAGGPQTQYF.